The 32 T cell receptor beta chains below all came from one sample that was sequenced in a study of T cell responses to AZD1222 COVID-19 vaccine. Here immunoSEQ multiplex PCR was the method, and the copy in TCRdb shows in-frame clones only, minus some. This repertoire shows about 140,000 clones, about 91% found once; its top ten account for roughly 3.5%. Sequenced here: peripheral blood, sampled 28 days after the second AZD1222 dose. Source of these receptors: an adult who received the AZD1222 COVID-19 vaccine.

The V call is TRBV4-2, the J call TRBJ1-6; D is unresolved. From germline, CDR1 is LGHNA and CDR2 YNFKEQ. V was cut by 1 base and J by 6 bases, with 4 bases left in between. The CDR3 sequence is 13 residues long. The CDR3 protein is CASSQVRNSPLHF. The CDR3 DNA reads TGTGCCAGCAGCCAAGTGCGTAATTCACCCCTCCACTTT.

About this clone: Other nucleotide sequences in the sample specify the same CDR3. The V call is TRBV18, the J call TRBJ1-4; 8 nucleotides match TRBD1. There are 13 residues in the CDR3. V trimming: 2 bases; J trimming: 8 bases; junction bases outside the gene matches: 1. The germline V gene encodes CDR1 KGHSH and CDR2 LQKENI. The CDR3 spells CASSPGQGEKLFF. The DNA of the CDR3 is TGTGCCAGCTCACCAGGACAGGGCGAAAAACTGTTTTTT.

This chain connects TRBV4-1 to TRBJ1-1, with D perhaps TRBD1 (5 bases). Germline V gene sequence: CDR1 MGHRA, CDR2 YSYEKL. The CDR3 loop spans 15 amino acids. V was pared by 0 bases and J by 0 bases, with 8 bases between. Here the CDR3 reads CASSQDVQVNTEAFF. CDR3 DNA: TGCGCCAGCAGCCAAGATGTACAGGTGAACACTGAAGCTTTCTTT.

The V gene is TRBV7-9, the J gene TRBJ1-1; D not resolved. Trimming stripped 1 base from V and 0 bases from J, with 9 bases between. This CDR3 spans 15 amino acids. The germline gives CDR1 SEHNR, CDR2 FQNEAQ (reference sequence). Here the CDR3 reads CASSLVQDMNTEAFF. Written as DNA, the CDR3 is TGTGCCAGCAGCTTAGTCCAGGATATGAACACTGAAGCTTTCTTT.

The V call is TRBV15, the J call TRBJ1-3, with no clear D. Germline values: CDR1 LNHNV, CDR2 YYDKDF (reference sequence). The CDR3 length is 14 residues. Trimming cost V 5 bases and J 4 bases, with 12 bases left between them. This CDR3 reads CATSGNLGGNTIYF. CDR3 sequence (DNA): TGTGCCACCAGCGGTAACTTAGGAGGAAACACCATATATTTT.

The chain combines TRBV21-1 with TRBJ2-1; the tabulated D call, TRBD1, remains unverified against the DNA. TRBV21-1 represents a pseudogene. The length of the CDR3 is 16 residues. The CDR3: CASSKRQGSSYNEQFF. CDR3 nucleotide sequence: TGTGCCAGCAGCAAACGACAGGGGAGCTCCTACAATGAGCAGTTCTTC.

The chain employs TRBV12-3 or TRBV12-4 and TRBJ2-7; D might be TRBD2 (5 bases). Deletions cut 2 bases from V and 7 bases from J, with 12 bases between. CDR3 size: 13 residues. CDR3 sequence (DNA): TGTGCCAGCAGTTTACTAGCTGGGGTTGAGCAGTACTTC. Amino acid sequence: CASSLLAGVEQYF.

This chain links TRBV30 with TRBJ1-1; maybe TRBD1 (5 bases). Trimming stripped 2 bases from V and 1 base from J, with 11 bases between. Germline CDR1 and CDR2: GTSNPN and SVGIG (reference sequence). The CDR3 totals 14 residues. CDR3 DNA: TGTGCCTGGAGTACCCCAACAGGGAACACTGAAGCTTTCTTT. It is translated as CAWSTPTGNTEAFF.

V is TRBV29-1 and J is TRBJ1-1; D uncertain. Germline loops: CDR1 SQVTM, CDR2 ANQGSEA. Trimming removed 5 bases from V and 1 base from J, with 11 bases in between. The CDR3 is made up of 13 amino acids. The CDR3 loop is CSVSGPSNTEAFF. The CDR3 coding sequence is TGCAGCGTTTCCGGGCCCTCGAACACTGAAGCTTTCTTT.

This sequence joins TRBV7-9 and TRBJ2-5, with D perhaps being TRBD1 or TRBD2 (6 bases each). Germline CDR1 is SEHNR and CDR2 is FQNEAQ (reference sequence). The CDR3 sequence is 15 residues long. V was clipped by 1 base and J by 4 bases, with 13 bases between them. CDR3 sequence: CASSLGSGGGETQYF. The CDR3 DNA reads TGTGCCAGCAGCTTAGGCAGCGGAGGGGGAGAGACCCAGTACTTC.

This chain links TRBV27 with TRBJ1-3; D perhaps matches TRBD1 (5 bases). The V end was cut by 6 bases, the J end by 0 bases, with 9 bases between. Looked up from germline, CDR1 is MNHEY and CDR2 is SMNVEV (reference sequence). CDR3 length: 14 residues. The CDR3 nucleotides are TGTGCCAGCAGCTACGACAGCTCTGGAAACACCATATATTTT. Its translation is CASSYDSSGNTIYF.

This sequence joins TRBV19 and TRBJ1-1; no definite D call. Per germline, CDR1 LNHDA and CDR2 SQIVND (reference sequence). The germline V and J ends were trimmed by 7 bases and 1 base, with 7 bases remaining between them. CDR3 length: 12 residues. CDR3 sequence: CASKKGNTEAFF. In DNA form, the CDR3 reads TGTGCCAGTAAAAAAGGGAACACTGAAGCTTTCTTT. Drawing the rest from reference TRBV19 and TRBJ1-1, the complete variable domain is DGGITQSPKYLFRKEGQNVTLSCEQNLNHDAMYWYRQDPGQGLRLIYYSQIVNDFQKGDIAEGYSVSREKKESFPLTVTSAQKNPTAFYLCASKKGNTEAFFGQGTRLTVV.

V gene TRBV18 combines with J gene TRBJ1-4; TRBD1 matches 8 bases. Trimming cost V 3 bases and J 7 bases; bases outside gene matches: 10. Germline assignment: CDR1 KGHSH and CDR2 LQKENI. The CDR3 is made up of 16 amino acids. CDR3 amino acids: CASSPGQGRPGEKLFF. DNA for the CDR3: TGTGCCAGCTCACCCGGACAGGGTCGGCCTGGTGAAAAACTGTTTTTT.

This clone was observed once. V and J are TRBV21-1 and TRBJ2-1. TRBV21-1 is tagged as a pseudogene. The CDR3 is made up of 12 amino acids. The CDR3 DNA follows: TGTGCCAGCAGCACCCCGCTTGGTGAGCAGTTCTTC. Encoded protein: CASSTPLGEQFF.

The chain recombines TRBV10-3 with TRBJ1-2; D perhaps matches TRBD1 (6 bases). The ends were cut back, 9 bases at V and 0 bases at J, with 23 bases in the middle. The germline gives CDR1 ENHRY, CDR2 SYGVKD. This CDR3 is 17 amino acids long. The CDR3 region has the DNA TGTGCCATTGGAGCAAGGGGGTCGGGACTAACTAACTATGGCTACACCTTC. Translating gives CAIGARGSGLTNYGYTF.

The rearrangement links TRBV6-5 to TRBJ1-1, with D perhaps matching TRBD1 (5 bases). Germline V lookup: CDR1 MNHEY, CDR2 SVGAGI. Trimming cost V 2 bases and J 4 bases, with 8 bases left between them. CDR3 length: 13 amino acids. The CDR3 DNA is TGTGCCAGCAGTTACAGGGGTGGCACTGAAGCTTTCTTT. Translating gives CASSYRGGTEAFF.

The chain couples TRBV29-1 to TRBJ1-2, with a tentative D call TRBD1 (5 bases). The CDR3 is 15 residues long. Germline V lookup: CDR1 SQVTM, CDR2 ANQGSEA. With 5 bases removed from V and 8 bases from J, the gap between germline ends came to 24 bases. This chain's CDR3 is CSVYQSSGTSGGYTF. CDR3 bases: TGCAGCGTTTACCAATCTTCCGGGACCTCGGGGGGCTACACCTTC.

This sequence joins TRBV6-6 and TRBJ2-7, with TRBD1 matching over 9 bases. CDR1 and CDR2 (germline): MNHNY, SVGAGI (reference sequence). V was clipped by 4 bases and J by 7 bases; unmatched bases: 11. The CDR3 consists of 15 residues. CDR3 nucleotides: TGTGCCAGCAGTTTGGGACAGGGTCGCCTGGAGGAGCAGTACTTC. Translated, it gives CASSLGQGRLEEQYF.

V is TRBV13 and J is TRBJ1-1; the D is unclear. In germline, CDR1 is PRHDT, CDR2 FYEKMQ (reference sequence). This CDR3 spans 12 amino acids. V was pared by 3 bases and J by 1 base, with 3 bases between. CDR3 nucleotide sequence: TGTGCCAGCAGCTTCAAGAACACTGAAGCTTTCTTT. Residues: CASSFKNTEAFF.

The chain combines TRBV12-3 or TRBV12-4 with TRBJ1-2, with a tentative D call TRBD1 (5 bases). This CDR3 spans 12 amino acids. The ends were cut back, 6 bases at V and 7 bases at J, with 12 bases in the middle. The CDR3 loop reads CASSRGLSGYTF. The CDR3 DNA is TGTGCCAGCAGCCGGGGCCTGAGTGGCTACACCTTC.

The rearrangement links TRBV9 to TRBJ2-3; TRBD2 agrees at 8 bases. This CDR3 comprises 16 residues. The junction had 5 bases not matched to a gene; V was cut back by 0 bases and J by 2 bases. Germline CDR1 reads SGDLS; CDR2 reads YYNGEE. This chain's CDR3 is CASSVVAGGDTDTQYF. DNA of the CDR3: TGTGCCAGCAGCGTAGTCGCGGGGGGAGACACAGATACGCAGTATTTT.

This chain connects TRBV28 to TRBJ1-4; possibly TRBD1 for D (5 bases). The CDR3 sequence is 13 residues long. In germline, CDR1 is MDHEN, CDR2 SYDVKM. The germline V and J ends were trimmed by 10 bases and 3 bases, with 12 bases remaining between them. CDR3 in amino acids: CAILQGPNEKLFF. The DNA for the CDR3 is TGTGCCATCCTCCAGGGCCCTAATGAAAAACTGTTTTTT.

This chain links TRBV27 with TRBJ1-2, with a weak D call TRBD1 (5 bases). The CDR3 is made up of 16 amino acids. Germline V lookup: CDR1 MNHEY, CDR2 SMNVEV (reference sequence). The V end lost 5 bases, the J end lost 2 bases, and 18 bases lay between the germline ends. The CDR3 is CASSANPPTANYGYTF. As DNA, the CDR3 is TGTGCCAGCAGTGCCAATCCCCCGACAGCGAACTATGGCTACACCTTC.

This clone was counted at least ten times. This chain uses TRBV19 with TRBJ1-4; tentatively, D is TRBD1 (6 bases). Germline-derived CDR1 and CDR2 are LNHDA and SQIVND (reference sequence). This CDR3 region has 15 residues. Trimming stripped 4 bases from V and 6 bases from J, with 15 bases between. CDR3: CASSNRGAQDEKLFF. Written as DNA, the CDR3 is TGTGCCAGTAGTAATCGGGGGGCGCAGGATGAAAAACTGTTTTTT.

The chain recombines TRBV5-1 with TRBJ2-1, with 9 bases matching TRBD1. The CDR3 spans 15 residues. V gave up 6 bases and J gave up 5 bases; unmatched junction bases: 9. Germline V lookup: CDR1 SGHRS, CDR2 YFSETQ. CDR3: CASNLLGTGHNEQFF. DNA of the CDR3: TGCGCCAGCAACCTCTTAGGGACAGGGCACAATGAGCAGTTCTTC.

This clone has just one count. This chain connects TRBV19 to TRBJ1-2; 9 nucleotides align to TRBD1. Germline V gene lookup returns CDR1 LNHDA and CDR2 SQIVND (reference sequence). V was pared by 3 bases and J by 1 base, with 3 bases of the junction left unmatched. The CDR3 is 15 amino acids. As DNA, the CDR3 is TGTGCCAGTAGTATCCGGGGACAGGGTAACTATGGCTACACCTTC. Translated, it gives CASSIRGQGNYGYTF.

The chain recombines TRBV19 with TRBJ2-1, with D possibly called TRBD1 or TRBD2 (6 bases each). CDR3 size: 16 residues. Trimming cost V 5 bases and J 7 bases, with 21 bases left between them. Germline-derived CDR1 and CDR2 are LNHDA and SQIVND (reference sequence). The CDR3 protein is CASSPSPLGGGNEQFF. The CDR3 DNA follows: TGTGCCAGTAGTCCCTCCCCATTAGGGGGAGGAAATGAGCAGTTCTTC.

This clone was counted only a few times. The gene calls are TRBV7-8 and TRBJ1-2; D is ambiguous. The CDR3 covers 14 residues. V lost 1 base, J lost 4 bases, and 10 bases lay in between. The germline V gene encodes CDR1 SGHVS and CDR2 FQNEAQ. The CDR3 sequence is CASSLVSGPYGYTF. In DNA, the CDR3 is TGTGCCAGCAGCTTAGTTTCTGGGCCCTATGGCTACACCTTC.

This sequence joins TRBV6-5 and TRBJ1-2, with a possible D match to TRBD1 (6 bases). Germline CDR1 is MNHEY and CDR2 is SVGAGI. Trimming pared 4 bases from V and 7 bases from J, leaving 13 bases between. The CDR3 contains 13 residues. The CDR3 nucleotides are TGTGCCAGCAGTTCGCCGGGACACGCTGGCTACACCTTC. The encoded protein is CASSSPGHAGYTF.

This clone appeared once. CDR3 bases: TGTGCCAGCAGTTACACCGGGACCGGTGGTTCACCCCTCCACTTT. This sequence encodes CASSYTGTGGSPLHF. V gene TRBV6-6 combines with J gene TRBJ1-6; a weak D match, TRBD1 (5 bases). Germline V CDR1 and CDR2: MNHNY, SVGAGI (reference sequence). The length of the CDR3 is 15 residues. Deletions cut 2 bases from V and 9 bases from J, with 14 bases between.

The chain has TRBV18 and TRBJ1-2; 8 bases line up with TRBD1. Germline values: CDR1 KGHSH, CDR2 LQKENI. The junction had 6 bases not matched to a gene; V was cut back by 2 bases and J by 7 bases. The CDR3 runs to 14 residues. The CDR3, as DNA: TGTGCCAGCTCACCAGGACAGGGAGGCGGTGGCTACACCTTC. Translating it yields CASSPGQGGGGYTF.

V usage is TRBV19 and J usage is TRBJ1-4; 7 bases agree with TRBD1. The junction had 8 bases not matched to a gene; V was cut back by 11 bases and J by 5 bases. The germline CDR1 and CDR2 sequences are LNHDA and SQIVND (reference sequence). CDR3 length: 13 amino acids. This CDR3 is CAGRDRLNEKLFF. As DNA, the CDR3 is TGTGCCGGGCGGGACAGACTGAATGAAAAACTGTTTTTT. Full variable domain (outside the CDR3, taken from reference TRBV19 and TRBJ1-4): DGGITQSPKYLFRKEGQNVTLSCEQNLNHDAMYWYRQDPGQGLRLIYYSQIVNDFQKGDIAEGYSVSREKKESFPLTVTSAQKNPTAFYLCAGRDRLNEKLFFGSGTQLSVL.